Listed below are T cell receptor beta chains from one sample, sequenced in a study of blood T cell repertoires in COVID-19. Method: immunoSEQ multiplex PCR; TCRdb's copy keeps in-frame clones and lacks some. Among 72,000 or so clones listed, around 83% were seen once. The material sequenced was peripheral blood. The receptors shown here come from an elderly woman with active or convalescent COVID-19. The CDR3 runs from the conserved cysteine through the conserved F or W. A D gene is named only where the DNA matches it firmly. Clone size is shown for a subset of rows, as once, few, many or a class of expanded clone.

>.|.|TRBJ2-7|TRBV25-1
CASTATGSSYEQYF
TGTGCCAGCACGGCTACAGGGAGCTCCTACGAGCAGTACTTC
>TRBD1|.|TRBJ1-4|TRBV27
CASSQTGGAGEKLFF
TGTGCCAGCAGTCAGACAGGGGGCGCTGGCGAAAAACTGTTTTTT
>TRBD1|.|TRBJ2-3|TRBV6-1
CASSDLGQPSTDTQYF
TGTGCCAGCAGTGACCTGGGACAGCCAAGCACAGATACGCAGTATTTT
>.|.|TRBJ2-7|TRBV5-1
CASSKQVSLEQYF
TGCGCCAGCAGTAAACAGGTATCCTTGGAGCAGTACTTC
>.|few|TRBJ2-7|TRBV19
CASSDTVYEQYF
TGTGCCAGTAGTGACACGGTCTACGAGCAGTACTTC
>.|.|TRBJ1-1|TRBV7-2
CASSLVARGGAFF
TGTGCCAGCAGCTTAGTCGCGAGGGGAGGGGCTTTCTTT
>.|.|TRBJ1-5|TRBV6-5
CASSSQENQPQHF
TGTGCCAGCAGCTCCCAGGAAAATCAGCCCCAGCATTTT
>TRBD1|.|TRBJ2-5|TRBV19
CASSNPGQGPETQYF
TGTGCCAGTAGTAACCCGGGACAGGGTCCGGAGACCCAGTACTTC
>TRBD2|once|TRBJ2-3|TRBV19
CASRLAGGSDTQYF
TGTGCCAGTAGGCTAGCGGGGGGCTCAGATACGCAGTATTTT
>.|few|TRBJ2-7|TRBV10-2
CASKKAGDISYEQYF
TGCGCCAGCAAGAAGGCGGGGGACATCTCCTACGAGCAGTACTTC
>TRBD2|.|TRBJ2-5|TRBV19
CASSMLAGKIQETQYF
TGTGCCAGTAGTATGCTAGCGGGGAAAATCCAAGAGACCCAGTACTTC
>.|.|TRBJ2-2|TRBV10-3
CAISPSGAGELFF
TGTGCCATCAGCCCCTCCGGGGCCGGGGAGCTGTTTTTT
>.|.|TRBJ2-7|TRBV2
CASIKQEGQPYEQYF
TGTGCCAGCATTAAACAGGAAGGACAACCCTACGAGCAGTACTTC
>TRBD1|.|TRBJ1-4|TRBV30
CARSGQPNEKLFF
TGTGCCCGATCGGGACAGCCTAATGAAAAACTGTTTTTT